This is a list of T cell receptor beta chains from one sample in a study of graft-versus-host responses after intestinal transplantation. The assay was immunoSEQ multiplex PCR, and TCRdb's table has in-frame clones only and misses some. The sample contains more than 65,000 clones, 85% to 90% of which appear only once. What these receptors recognize is not known. The specimen comprised unstimulated CD4+ T cells sorted from spleen or lymph node cells, sampled before intestinal transplant. All receptors come from a human donor who received an intestinal transplant. The CDR3 runs from the conserved cysteine through the conserved F or W. The D gene is left open where the match is weak.

D | V | CDR3
TRBD2 | TRBV15 | CATSRERRLAGIHEQFF
TRBD1 | TRBV6-1 | CASSRDRVNEKLFF
NA | TRBV9 | CASSVHGQGTQYF
TRBD2 | TRBV2 | CATEREGRSYNEQFF
NA | TRBV7-2 | CASSKKVAVQETQYF
NA | TRBV19 | CASSIQVRGEQYF
TRBD1 | TRBV4-1 | CASSQGDRDQETQYF
TRBD1 | TRBV6-1 | CASSANRGPGANEKLFF
TRBD1 | TRBV28 | CASSQPGQGLNEKLFF
TRBD2 | TRBV5-1 | CASSFRGLAGVRRGNEQFF
TRBD1 | TRBV15 | CATSEGQYSNQPQHF
TRBD2 | TRBV28 | CASSPSGGWKDTQYF
NA | TRBV6-5 | CATGVREQFF
TRBD2 | TRBV6-1 | CASSISGGSYEQYF
NA | TRBV7-9 | CASSLDSPTGELFF
TRBD2 | TRBV5-1 | CASSFGREGLTGELFF
NA | TRBV5-8 | CASSATGNQPQHF
TRBD1 | TRBV10-3 | CATSPKDRVASYEQYF
TRBD1 | TRBV5-8 | CASSRDSFGSGNTIYF
NA | TRBV2 | CASSEEAQGGGYTF
NA | TRBV28 | CASRPSGQGDQPQHF
TRBD2 | TRBV7-3 | CASSSGLAGDTQYF